Below, 7 T cell receptor beta chains from the same sample are listed, as sequenced in a study of blood T cells in healthy people across ages. A second PCR, run for about 7 to 11 cycles, used a sample-barcoded 5' primer plus a J-beta primer mix. A single record per CDR3 protein comes from TCRdb applying MiXCR to the 5' RACE reads. Among over a million distinct CDR3 sequences listed, 35% to 45% were seen once. The source material was blood. All receptors come from a woman aged 18-35 years in good health.

A few counts support this clonotype. The chain employs TRBV28 and TRBJ2-7; 7 nucleotides line up with TRBD1. CDR1 and CDR2 (germline): MDHEN, SYDVKM. The CDR3 contains 14 residues. V was pared by 5 bases and J by 1 base, with 5 bases of the junction left unmatched. The CDR3 DNA reads TGTGCCAGCAGTCCTTGGGACAGATCCTACGAGCAGTACTTC. Translated, it gives CASSPWDRSYEQYF.

This clonotype turned up a few times. The rearrangement links TRBV24-1 to TRBJ2-3; D unresolved. The germline V gene has CDR1 KGHDR and CDR2 SFDVKD. The CDR3 extends over 13 amino acids. V lost 1 base to trimming and J lost 2 bases, with 3 bases between them. The CDR3 nucleotides are TGTGCCACCAGTGATTTCAACACAGATACGCAGTATTTT. This translates into CATSDFNTDTQYF.

V and J are TRBV29-1 and TRBJ2-7; unclear D gene. There are 14 residues in the CDR3. Germline V gives CDR1 SQVTM, CDR2 ANQGSEA. The ends were cut back, 0 bases at V and 3 bases at J, with 12 bases in the middle. DNA for the CDR3: TGCAGCGTTGAAGAAGGATCGGTGGGCTACGAGCAGTACTTC. Translating it yields CSVEEGSVGYEQYF.

The chain combines TRBV20-1 with TRBJ1-2; D may be TRBD1 (5 bases). Trimming took off 4 bases at V and 5 bases at J, with 20 bases between the two ends. Per germline, CDR1 DFQATT and CDR2 SNEGSKA (reference sequence). CDR3 size: 15 residues. The chain's CDR3 is CSAKVSGEKVYGYTF. The CDR3 nucleotides read TGCAGTGCTAAGGTTTCGGGGGAAAAGGTGTATGGCTACACCTTC.

V is TRBV4-2 and J is TRBJ1-5; possibly TRBD1 for D (5 bases). Deletions cut 8 bases from V and 0 bases from J, with 14 bases between. The CDR3 sequence is 15 residues long. CDR1 is LGHNA and CDR2 is YNFKEQ in the germline V gene. The CDR3 region is CASSRGSDSNQPQHF. CDR3 bases: TGTGCCAGCTCCCGGGGCAGCGATAGCAATCAGCCCCAGCATTTT.

Of note for this clonotype: The germline gene is not matched at one end of the junction; a read error may be the cause. The chain uses TRBV6-2 or TRBV6-3 and TRBJ2-7; D gene uncertain. TRBJ2-5 explains the end of the DNA better; the J call may be wrong. CDR1 MNHEY and CDR2 SVGEGT come from the germline V gene. The CDR3 contains 11 residues. The CDR3 DNA is TGTGTCAGCGCTCGCCGGGAGACCCAGTACTTC. The encoded protein is CVSARRETQYF.

This clonotype has only one observation. CDR3 DNA: TGTGCCAGCAGTTGCTCCCTTCCTCGGAGCTATGGCTACACCTTC. Its protein is CASSCSLPRSYGYTF. The chain links TRBV6-2 or TRBV6-3 to TRBJ1-2, with unresolved D. Germline values: CDR1 MNHEY, CDR2 SVGEGT. This CDR3 region has 15 residues. V shed 4 bases and J shed 4 bases, with 16 bases lying between them.